The clone carrying this T cell receptor (beta chain) has just one count. One end of the junction fails to match germline, which may point to a read error. The data originate from a study of prognosis after radiotherapy for stage I lung cancer. The CDR3 spans 14 residues. With two-round multiplex PCR, TCR beta CDR3 sequences were amplified from genomic DNA. TRBV and TRBJ genes each had their own specific primers in first-round PCR. One entry per CDR3 protein results from TCRdb running MiXCR on the multiplex PCR reads. The sample includes 15,000 or so distinct CDR3 sequences, roughly 31% of them seen just once.

This sample comprised PBMCs, obtained before or after stereotactic body radiation therapy (not recorded which). The chain carries TRBV12-3 or TRBV12-4 and TRBJ1-2; D unresolved. The sequence derives from a donor at least 50 years old with non-small cell lung cancer. The DNA for the CDR3 is TGTTCCAGCAGCCCCACGGTGGAGTCCCATGGCTACACCTTC. Translating gives CSSSPTVESHGYTF.